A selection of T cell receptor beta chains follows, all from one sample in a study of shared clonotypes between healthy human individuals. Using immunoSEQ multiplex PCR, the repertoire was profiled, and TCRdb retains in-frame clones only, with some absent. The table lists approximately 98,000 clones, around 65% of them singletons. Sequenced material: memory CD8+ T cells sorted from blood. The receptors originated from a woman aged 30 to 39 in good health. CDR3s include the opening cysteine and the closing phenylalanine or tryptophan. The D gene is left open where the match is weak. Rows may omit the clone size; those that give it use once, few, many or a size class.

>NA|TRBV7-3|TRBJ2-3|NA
CASSSPDSGLDTQYF
TGTGCCAGCAGCTCTCCCGACAGTGGTTTGGATACGCAGTATTTT
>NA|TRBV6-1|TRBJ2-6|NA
CASSEGSGANVLTF
TGTGCCAGCAGTGAGGGGTCTGGGGCCAACGTCCTGACTTTC
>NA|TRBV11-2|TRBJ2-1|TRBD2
CASSLRTSGNNEQFF
TGTGCCAGCAGCTTGAGGACTAGCGGGAACAATGAGCAGTTCTTC
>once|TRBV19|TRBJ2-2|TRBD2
CASQGLAVTGELFF
TGTGCCAGCCAGGGACTAGCGGTCACCGGGGAGCTGTTTTTT
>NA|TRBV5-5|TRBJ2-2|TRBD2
CASSLGLAGGSNTGELFF
TGTGCCAGCAGCCTAGGCCTCGCGGGAGGCTCGAACACCGGGGAGCTGTTTTTT
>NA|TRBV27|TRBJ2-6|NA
CASSLMLSRARRGANVLTF
TGTGCCAGCAGTTTAATGTTATCCCGTGCCCGTCGAGGGGCCAACGTCCTGACTTTC
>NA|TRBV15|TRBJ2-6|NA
CATSPVQGSGANVLTF
TGTGCCACCAGCCCCGTGCAGGGCTCTGGGGCCAACGTCCTGACTTTC
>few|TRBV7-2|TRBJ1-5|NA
CASAEGGNQPQHF
TGTGCCAGCGCGGAGGGGGGCAATCAGCCCCAGCATTTT
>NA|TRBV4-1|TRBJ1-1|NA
CASSPVLALNTEAFF
TGCGCCAGCAGCCCAGTATTAGCGTTGAACACTGAAGCTTTCTTT
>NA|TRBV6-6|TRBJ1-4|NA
CASSYLGQSTNEKLFF
TGTGCCAGCAGTTACCTCGGACAGAGCACTAATGAAAAACTGTTTTTT
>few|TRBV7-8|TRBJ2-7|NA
CASQGTVTYEQYF
TGTGCCAGCCAAGGGACTGTAACCTACGAGCAGTACTTC
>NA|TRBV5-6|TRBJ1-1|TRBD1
CASSNSPGTGTEAFF
TGTGCCAGCAGCAACTCACCCGGGACAGGAACTGAAGCTTTCTTT
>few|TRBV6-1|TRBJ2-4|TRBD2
CASSDDSGRGGNIQYF
TGTGCCAGCAGTGATGACTCAGGGAGGGGAGGGAACATTCAGTACTTC
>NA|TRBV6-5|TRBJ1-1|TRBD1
CASSKGTDYTEAFF
TGTGCCAGCAGTAAAGGGACAGATTACACTGAAGCTTTCTTT
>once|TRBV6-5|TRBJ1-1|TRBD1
CASSTGQGRDEAFF
TGTGCCAGCAGTACCGGACAGGGGAGGGACGAAGCTTTCTTT
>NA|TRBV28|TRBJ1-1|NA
CASSFTPGFMNTEAFF
TGTGCCAGCAGTTTTACCCCCGGCTTCATGAACACTGAAGCTTTCTTT
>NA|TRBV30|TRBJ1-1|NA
CAWSPRTEAFF
TGTGCCTGGAGTCCGAGGACCGAAGCTTTCTTT
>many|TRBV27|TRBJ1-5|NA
CASSSVGHHQPQHF
TGTGCCAGCAGTTCAGTTGGGCATCATCAGCCCCAGCATTTT
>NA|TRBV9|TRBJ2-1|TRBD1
CASSVGGQGNEQFF
TGTGCCAGCAGCGTAGGGGGACAGGGCAATGAGCAGTTCTTC
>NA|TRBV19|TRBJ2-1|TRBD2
CASSITSGLYNEQFF
TGTGCCAGTAGCATAACTAGCGGACTCTACAATGAGCAGTTCTTC
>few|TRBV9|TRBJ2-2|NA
CASSHAGGELFF
TGTGCCAGCAGCCATGCGGGCGGGGAGCTGTTTTTT
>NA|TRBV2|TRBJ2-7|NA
CASRNGVFYEQYF
TGTGCCAGCAGGAACGGGGTCTTCTACGAGCAGTACTTC
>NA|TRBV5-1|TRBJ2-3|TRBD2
CASSFGIAGEWEDTQYF
TGCGCCAGCAGTTTCGGGATAGCGGGAGAGTGGGAAGATACGCAGTATTTT
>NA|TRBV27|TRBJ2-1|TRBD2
CASSLRWGTRGYNEQFF
TGTGCCAGCAGTTTACGCTGGGGGACTAGGGGTTACAATGAGCAGTTCTTC
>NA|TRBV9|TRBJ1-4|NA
CASINATNEKLFF
TGTGCCAGCATCAATGCAACTAATGAAAAACTGTTTTTT
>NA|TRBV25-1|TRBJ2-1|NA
CASSVYRENNEQFF
TGTGCCAGCAGTGTTTACAGGGAAAACAATGAGCAGTTCTTC
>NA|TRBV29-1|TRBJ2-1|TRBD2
CSVDGLAGGPSINEQFF
TGCAGCGTTGATGGCCTAGCGGGAGGGCCCTCGATCAATGAGCAGTTCTTC
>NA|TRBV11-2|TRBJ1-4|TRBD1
CATGRGRSFEKLFF
TGTGCCACGGGCAGGGGGCGGAGTTTTGAAAAACTGTTTTTT
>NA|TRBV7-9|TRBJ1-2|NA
CASSLESSVGPYGYTF
TGTGCCAGCAGCTTAGAATCCTCGGTAGGACCCTATGGCTACACCTTC
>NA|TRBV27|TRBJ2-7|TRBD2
CASSDWTSGRPEQYF
TGTGCCAGCAGTGATTGGACTAGCGGGAGACCCGAGCAGTACTTC
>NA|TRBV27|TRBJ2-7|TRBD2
CASNKGTSGNYEQYF
TGTGCCAGCAACAAAGGGACTAGCGGAAACTACGAGCAGTACTTC
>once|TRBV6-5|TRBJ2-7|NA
CASSYSFIDSSYEQYF
TGTGCCAGCAGTTACTCGTTCATTGACTCCTCCTACGAGCAGTACTTC
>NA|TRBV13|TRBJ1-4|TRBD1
CASSSGTGNEKLFF
TGTGCCAGCAGCTCCGGGACAGGGAATGAAAAACTGTTTTTT
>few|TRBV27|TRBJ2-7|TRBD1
CASSLLTGEYVEQYF
TGTGCCAGCAGTTTACTGACAGGGGAGTACGTCGAGCAGTACTTC
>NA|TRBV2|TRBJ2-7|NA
CASSSPGLASYEQYF
TGTGCCAGCAGTTCCCCCGGGCTAGCGTCCTACGAGCAGTACTTC
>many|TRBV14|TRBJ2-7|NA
CASSPGTLYEQYF
TGTGCCAGCAGTCCCGGAACCCTCTACGAGCAGTACTTC
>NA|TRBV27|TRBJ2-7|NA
CASSFRVGYEQYF
TGTGCCAGCAGTTTCCGTGTGGGCTACGAGCAGTACTTC